This TCR beta chain was obtained from a study of regulatory T cells in long-lasting Graves disease. Study-level background: Duration of antithyroid drug therapy among newly diagnosed Graves' patients was under 3 months. General study results and limits: Repertoires from persistent disease leaned toward TRBV28, TRBJ1-2 and TRBJ2-5.

This clonotype was recorded many times. The antigen is unknown. With iRepertoire HTBI primers and Arm-PCR of CDR3 regions, TCR beta libraries were built. From the multiplex PCR reads, TCRdb called clonotypes with MiXCR, one entry per CDR3 protein. The sample has 350,000 to 450,000 distinct CDR3 sequences, 10% to 15% seen once. This sample's time point: newly diagnosed GD, antithyroid drugs for less than 3 months. PBMCs provided the RNA from which the TCR library was made. CDR1 is MDHEN, CDR2 SYDVKM, per germline. The CDR3 totals 16 residues. J was trimmed by 10 bases and V by 3 bases; bases with no gene match: 8. The sample was also linked to a second study, of T cells in Graves' hyperthyroidism and ophthalmopathy.

Specimen: peripheral blood mononuclear cells (PBMCs), collected at new diagnosis, from a patient treated with antithyroid drugs. The genes are TRBV28 and TRBJ2-1, with TRBD2 matching 14 bases. This TCR was recovered from a woman under 30 with Graves disease. CDR3 amino acids: CASSFTGTSGRDEQFF. The CDR3 DNA follows: TGTGCCAGCAGTTTCACCGGGACTAGCGGGAGAGACGAGCAGTTCTTC.